These T cell receptor beta chains were read from a single sample in a study of blood T cells in healthy people across ages. TCRdb itself ran the 5' RACE reads through MiXCR, one entry per CDR3 protein. This table holds roughly 1,800,000 distinct CDR3 sequences, 49% found once. Material for sequencing was blood. These receptors all come from a woman aged 40 to 55 in good health. CDR3s include the opening cysteine and the closing phenylalanine or tryptophan. A D gene is named only where the DNA matches it firmly. Part of the rows lack a size; the others show once, few, many or a class for expanded clones.

J	D	V	size	DNA	CDR3
TRBJ2-3	-	TRBV7-6	few	TGTGCCAGCAGCTTAGCGGGGGACTCACTCAGCACAGATACGCAGTATTTT	CASSLAGDSLSTDTQYF
TRBJ2-7	TRBD2	TRBV6-6	few	TGTGCCAGCACCCTCAACATGGGGGGGAGGGGTGCGGAGCAGTACTTC	CASTLNMGGRGAEQYF
TRBJ2-1	TRBD2	TRBV7-3	-	TGTGCCAGCAGCTTAACGTGGGCTAGCGGGAGCTCCTACAATGAGCAGTTCTTC	CASSLTWASGSSYNEQFF
TRBJ2-7	TRBD2	TRBV5-6	-	TGTGCCAGCAGCTCGCCTAGCGGGTACGCCTACGAGCAGTACTTC	CASSSPSGYAYEQYF
TRBJ2-1	-	TRBV28	-	TGTGCCAGCAGTTTTTACGACACAGGGTCTGAGCAGTTCTTC	CASSFYDTGSEQFF
TRBJ1-1	TRBD1	TRBV5-1	few	TGCGCCAGCAGCCCTACAGGGGGGGAAACTGAAGCTTTCTTT	CASSPTGGETEAFF
TRBJ1-1	-	TRBV28	-	TGTGCCAGCACTATGGGCAGGGCACAGGGATTAGCTTTCTTT	CASTMGRAQGLAFF
TRBJ2-5	TRBD1	TRBV18	-	TGTGCCAGCTCACCTCCCGGGACAGGGACGACGGAGACCCAGTACTTC	CASSPPGTGTTETQYF
TRBJ2-3	-	TRBV12-3/TRBV12-4	-	TGTGCCAGCATCGACCCTCGGGATACGCAGTATTTT	CASIDPRDTQYF
TRBJ1-1	-	TRBV5-1	-	TGCGCCAGCAGCTTGGCGGCAGGGTGGCCCCCAGAGGGAGCTTTCTTT	CASSLAAGWPPEGAFF
TRBJ1-4	-	TRBV7-2	-	TGTGCCAGCAGCTTAGGCTGGGGCGGGGCTAATGAAAAACTGTTTTTT	CASSLGWGGANEKLFF
TRBJ2-3	TRBD2	TRBV4-2	-	TGTGCCAGCAGCCAAGGGGCCAGCGGGGGGCCTGTGGGCACAGATACGCAGTATTTT	CASSQGASGGPVGTDTQYF
TRBJ1-2	-	TRBV12-3/TRBV12-4	few	TGTGCCAGCAGTTTAGCGGGGGGCGTCGGCTACACCTTC	CASSLAGGVGYTF
TRBJ2-3	TRBD2	TRBV15	-	TGTGCCACCAGGAGCGGGGCTAGCACAGATACGCAGTATTTT	CATRSGASTDTQYF